The clone carrying this T cell receptor beta chain was seen a handful of times. Its antigen is not known. The data stem from a study of CD8 T cells in ankylosing spondylitis. Study observations and caveats: In the blood and synovial fluid of reactive arthritis, some motif variants had been previously reported. Disease-linked clones reportedly concentrated significantly in matched ankylosing spondylitis synovial fluid.

V lost 6 bases, J lost 1 base, and 9 bases stayed unmatched. The CDR3 runs 14 residues. Germline V lookup: CDR1 SQVTM, CDR2 ANQGSEA. MiXCR, applied by TCRdb to the 5' RACE reads, yields one record per CDR3 protein. This table has some 26,000 distinct CDR3 sequences, around a sixth appearing once. The source of this sequence is a male donor with ankylosing spondylitis or in good health (not recorded which). The specimen was blood. The chain carries TRBV29-1 and TRBJ2-7; TRBD2 agrees at 7 bases. This chain's CDR3 is CSVCGREGSYEQYF. The CDR3 region has the DNA TGCAGCGTATGCGGCAGGGAGGGGTCCTACGAGCAGTACTTC.